This TCR beta chain was documented in a study of T cells after somatic rescue of genetic block. CDR1 MGHRA and CDR2 YSYEKL come from the germline V gene. There are 14 residues in the CDR3. Trimming at V came to 4 bases and at J to 3 bases, leaving 5 bases not matched to a gene. TCRdb's table, derived via immunoSEQ multiplex PCR, lists solely in-frame clones and lacks some. The repertoire holds roughly 92,000 clones, with about nine tenths as singletons. The sequencing input was peripheral blood mononuclear cells (PBMCs). The clonotype comes from a woman aged 18 to 35. This chain uses TRBV4-1 with TRBJ1-2, with TRBD1 identical over 7 bases. CDR3 nucleotide sequence: TGCGCCAGCAGCCGCAGTCAGGGGGACTATGGCTACACCTTC. Its translation: CASSRSQGDYGYTF.